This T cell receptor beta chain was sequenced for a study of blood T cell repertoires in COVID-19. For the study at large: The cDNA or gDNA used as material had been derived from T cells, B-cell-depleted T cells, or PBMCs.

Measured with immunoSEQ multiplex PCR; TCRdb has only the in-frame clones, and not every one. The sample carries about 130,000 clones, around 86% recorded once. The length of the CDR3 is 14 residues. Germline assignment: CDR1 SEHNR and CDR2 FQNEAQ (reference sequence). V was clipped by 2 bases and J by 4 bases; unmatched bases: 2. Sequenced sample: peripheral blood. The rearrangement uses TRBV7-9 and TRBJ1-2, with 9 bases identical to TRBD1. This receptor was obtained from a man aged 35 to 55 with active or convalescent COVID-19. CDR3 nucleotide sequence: TGTGCCAGCAGCTTAACAGGGGGCTTCTATGGCTACACCTTC. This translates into CASSLTGGFYGYTF. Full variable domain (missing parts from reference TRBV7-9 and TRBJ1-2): DTGVSQNPRHKITKRGQNVTFRCDPISEHNRLYWYRQTLGQGPEFLTYFQNEAQLEKSRLLSDRFSAERPKGSFSTLEIQRTEQGDSAMYLCASSLTGGFYGYTFGSGTRLTVV.